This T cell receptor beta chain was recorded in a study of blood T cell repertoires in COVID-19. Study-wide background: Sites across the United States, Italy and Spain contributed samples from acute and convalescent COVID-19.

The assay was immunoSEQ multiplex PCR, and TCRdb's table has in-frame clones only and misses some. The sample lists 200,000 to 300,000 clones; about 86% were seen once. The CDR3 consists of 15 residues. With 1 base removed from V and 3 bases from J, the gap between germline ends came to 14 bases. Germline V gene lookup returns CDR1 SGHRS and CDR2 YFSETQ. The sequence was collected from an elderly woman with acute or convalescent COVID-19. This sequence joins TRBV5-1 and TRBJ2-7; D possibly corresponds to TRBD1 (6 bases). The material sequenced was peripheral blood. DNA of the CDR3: TGCGCCAGCAGCTTGAGTTTTGGACAGTACTACGAGCAGTACTTC. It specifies CASSLSFGQYYEQYF.